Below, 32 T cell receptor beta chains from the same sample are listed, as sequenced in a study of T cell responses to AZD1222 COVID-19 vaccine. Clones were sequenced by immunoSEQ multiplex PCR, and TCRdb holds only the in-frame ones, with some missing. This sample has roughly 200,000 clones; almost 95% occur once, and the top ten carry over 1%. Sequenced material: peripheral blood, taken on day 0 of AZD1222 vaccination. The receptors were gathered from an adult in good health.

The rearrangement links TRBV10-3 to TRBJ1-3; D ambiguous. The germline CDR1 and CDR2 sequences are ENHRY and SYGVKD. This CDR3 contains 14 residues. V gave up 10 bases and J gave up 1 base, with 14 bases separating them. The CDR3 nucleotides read TGTGCCACCAACAGCGCTGGTTCTGGAAACACCATATATTTT. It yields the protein CATNSAGSGNTIYF.

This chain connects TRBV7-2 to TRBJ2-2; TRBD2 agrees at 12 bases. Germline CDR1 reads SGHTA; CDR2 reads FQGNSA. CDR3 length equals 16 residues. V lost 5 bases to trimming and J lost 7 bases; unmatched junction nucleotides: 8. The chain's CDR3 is CASSILAGGPIGELFF. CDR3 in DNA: TGTGCCAGCAGCATCCTAGCGGGGGGGCCGATCGGGGAGCTGTTTTTT.

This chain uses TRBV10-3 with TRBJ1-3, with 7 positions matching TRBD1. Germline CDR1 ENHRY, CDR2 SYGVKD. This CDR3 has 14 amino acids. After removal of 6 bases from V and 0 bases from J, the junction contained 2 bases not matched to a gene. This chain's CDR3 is CAISRQGSGNTIYF. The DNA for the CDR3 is TGTGCCATCAGCCGACAGGGCTCTGGAAACACCATATATTTT.

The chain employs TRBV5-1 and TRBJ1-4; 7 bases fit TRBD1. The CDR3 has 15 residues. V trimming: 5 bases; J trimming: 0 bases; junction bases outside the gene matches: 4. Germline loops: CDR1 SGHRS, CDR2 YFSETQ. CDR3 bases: TGCGCCAGCAGGACAGGGCCTGCAACTAATGAAAAACTGTTTTTT. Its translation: CASRTGPATNEKLFF.

This chain's CDR3 is CASSIESGSWNTEAFF. As DNA, the CDR3 is TGTGCCAGTAGTATAGAGTCGGGCAGTTGGAACACTGAAGCTTTCTTT. The J gene is TRBJ1-1, the V gene TRBV19; no firm D call. Germline V lookup: CDR1 LNHDA, CDR2 SQIVND (reference sequence). CDR3 length: 16 residues. The V end was cut by 0 bases, the J end by 1 base, with 12 bases between. Together with reference TRBV19 and TRBJ1-1, the CDR3 gives the full variable domain: DGGITQSPKYLFRKEGQNVTLSCEQNLNHDAMYWYRQDPGQGLRLIYYSQIVNDFQKGDIAEGYSVSREKKESFPLTVTSAQKNPTAFYLCASSIESGSWNTEAFFGQGTRLTVV.

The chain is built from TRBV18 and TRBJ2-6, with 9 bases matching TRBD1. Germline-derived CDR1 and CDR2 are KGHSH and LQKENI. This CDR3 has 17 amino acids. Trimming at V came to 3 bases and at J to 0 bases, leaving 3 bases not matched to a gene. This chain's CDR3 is CASSPTGGDSGANVLTF. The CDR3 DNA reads TGTGCCAGCTCACCGACAGGGGGGGACTCTGGGGCCAACGTCCTGACTTTC. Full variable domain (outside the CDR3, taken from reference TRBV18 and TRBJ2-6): NAGVMQNPRHLVRRRGQEARLRCSPMKGHSHVYWYRQLPEEGLKFMVYLQKENIIDESGMPKERFSAEFPKEGPSILRIQQVVRGDSAAYFCASSPTGGDSGANVLTFGAGSRLTVL.

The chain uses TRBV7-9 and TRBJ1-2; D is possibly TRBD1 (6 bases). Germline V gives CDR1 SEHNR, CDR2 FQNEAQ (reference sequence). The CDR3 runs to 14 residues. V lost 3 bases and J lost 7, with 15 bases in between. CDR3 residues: CASSLGGQYFGYTF. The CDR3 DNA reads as TGTGCCAGCAGCTTGGGGGGGCAATATTTTGGCTACACCTTC.

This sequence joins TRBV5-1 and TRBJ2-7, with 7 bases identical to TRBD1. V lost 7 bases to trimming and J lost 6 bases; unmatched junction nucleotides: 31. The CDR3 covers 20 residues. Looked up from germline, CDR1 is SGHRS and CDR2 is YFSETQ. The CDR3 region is CASEPGHQGVRGYGLGEQYF. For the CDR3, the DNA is TGCGCCAGCGAACCGGGCCATCAGGGGGTACGGGGTTATGGTTTGGGCGAGCAGTACTTC.

The CDR3 loop is CASSEGQGSWTEAFF. In DNA form, the CDR3 reads TGTGCCAGCAGTGAAGGGCAGGGGAGTTGGACTGAAGCTTTCTTT. J is TRBJ1-1 and V is TRBV2, with D perhaps matching TRBD1 (6 bases). Germline V lookup: CDR1 SNHLY, CDR2 FYNNEI. The CDR3 loop spans 15 amino acids. Trimming took 1 base from V and 5 from J, leaving 14 bases between them. The variable domain in full, completed from reference TRBV2 and TRBJ1-1, reads EPEVTQTPSHQVTQMGQEVILRCVPISNHLYFYWYRQILGQKVEFLVSFYNNEISEKSEIFDDQFSVERPDGSNFTLKIRSTKLEDSAMYFCASSEGQGSWTEAFFGQGTRLTVV.

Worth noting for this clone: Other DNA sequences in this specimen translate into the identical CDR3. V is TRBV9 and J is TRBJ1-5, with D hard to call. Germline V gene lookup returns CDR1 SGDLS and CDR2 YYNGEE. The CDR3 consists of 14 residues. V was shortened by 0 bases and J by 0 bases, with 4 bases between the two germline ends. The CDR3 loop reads CASSVDDSNQPQHF. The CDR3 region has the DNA TGTGCCAGCAGCGTAGACGATAGCAATCAGCCCCAGCATTTT. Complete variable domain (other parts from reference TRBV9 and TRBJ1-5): DSGVTQTPKHLITATGQRVTLRCSPRSGDLSVYWYQQSLDQGLQFLIQYYNGEERAKGNILERFSAQQFPDLHSELNLSSLELGDSALYFCASSVDDSNQPQHFGDGTRLSIL.

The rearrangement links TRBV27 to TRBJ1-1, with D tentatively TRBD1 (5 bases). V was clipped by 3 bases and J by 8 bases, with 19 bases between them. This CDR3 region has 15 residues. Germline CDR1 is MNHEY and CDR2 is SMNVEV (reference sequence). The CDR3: CASSFSPGRRGEAFF. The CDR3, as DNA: TGTGCCAGCAGTTTCTCGCCCGGCCGGCGGGGGGAAGCTTTCTTT.

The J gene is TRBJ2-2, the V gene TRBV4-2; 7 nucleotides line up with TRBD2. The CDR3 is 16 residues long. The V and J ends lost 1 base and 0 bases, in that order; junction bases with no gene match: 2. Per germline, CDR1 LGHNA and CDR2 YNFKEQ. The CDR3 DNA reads TGTGCCAGCAGCCAAGGTAGCGGGTCGAACACCGGGGAGCTGTTTTTT. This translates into CASSQGSGSNTGELFF.

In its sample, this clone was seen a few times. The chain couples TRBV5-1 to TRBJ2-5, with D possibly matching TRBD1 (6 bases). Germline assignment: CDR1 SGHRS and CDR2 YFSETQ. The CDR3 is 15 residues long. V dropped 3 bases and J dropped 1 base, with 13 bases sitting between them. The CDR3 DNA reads TGCGCCAGCAGCTGGGACGGGACACTCCAAGAGACCCAGTACTTC. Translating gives CASSWDGTLQETQYF.

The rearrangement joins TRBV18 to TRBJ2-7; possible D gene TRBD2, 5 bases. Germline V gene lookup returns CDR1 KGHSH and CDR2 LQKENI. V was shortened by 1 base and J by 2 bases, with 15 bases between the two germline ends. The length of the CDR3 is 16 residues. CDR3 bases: TGTGCCAGCTCACCACTTGAGAGGGTAACCGCCTACGAGCAGTACTTC. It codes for CASSPLERVTAYEQYF.

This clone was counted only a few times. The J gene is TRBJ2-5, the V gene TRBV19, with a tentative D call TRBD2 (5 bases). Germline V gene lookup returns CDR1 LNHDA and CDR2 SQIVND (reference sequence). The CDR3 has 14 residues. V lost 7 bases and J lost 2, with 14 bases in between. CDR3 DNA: TGTGCCAGTAAAACTAGTGTGAATCAAGAGACCCAGTACTTC. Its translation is CASKTSVNQETQYF.

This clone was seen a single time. The CDR3 DNA follows: TGTGCCAGCAGCGTGGCCACGAGCTCCTACAATGAGCAGTTCTTC. Protein product: CASSVATSSYNEQFF. The J gene is TRBJ2-1, the V gene TRBV9; no reliable D call. Trimming took 2 bases from V and 0 from J, leaving 9 bases between them. Germline V lookup: CDR1 SGDLS, CDR2 YYNGEE. The CDR3 length is 15 residues. Complete variable domain (other parts from reference TRBV9 and TRBJ2-1): DSGVTQTPKHLITATGQRVTLRCSPRSGDLSVYWYQQSLDQGLQFLIQYYNGEERAKGNILERFSAQQFPDLHSELNLSSLELGDSALYFCASSVATSSYNEQFFGPGTRLTVL.

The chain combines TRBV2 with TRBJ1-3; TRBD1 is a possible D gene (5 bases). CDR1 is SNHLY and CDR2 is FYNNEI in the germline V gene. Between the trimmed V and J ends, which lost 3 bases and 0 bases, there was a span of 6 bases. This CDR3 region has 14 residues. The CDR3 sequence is CASSEGLSGNTIYF. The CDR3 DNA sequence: TGTGCCAGCAGTGAGGGACTCTCTGGAAACACCATATATTTT. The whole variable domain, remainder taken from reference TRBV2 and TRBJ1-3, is EPEVTQTPSHQVTQMGQEVILRCVPISNHLYFYWYRQILGQKVEFLVSFYNNEISEKSEIFDDQFSVERPDGSNFTLKIRSTKLEDSAMYFCASSEGLSGNTIYFGEGSWLTVV.

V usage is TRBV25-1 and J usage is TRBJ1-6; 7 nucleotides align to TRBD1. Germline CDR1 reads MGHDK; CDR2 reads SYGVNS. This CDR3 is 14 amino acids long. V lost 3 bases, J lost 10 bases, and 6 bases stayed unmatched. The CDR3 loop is CASSDPGTESPLHF. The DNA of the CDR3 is TGTGCCAGCAGTGACCCCGGGACAGAGTCACCCCTCCACTTT.

CDR3 bases: TGTGCCAGCAGCCAAGACGCTGACAGGGTCGTAGAGACCCAGTACTTC. It codes for CASSQDADRVVETQYF. The V gene is TRBV3-1 (or the pseudogene TRBV3-2), the J gene TRBJ2-5; TRBD1 matches at 7 bases. V lost 0 bases, J lost 4 bases, and 8 bases stayed unmatched. The CDR3 runs 16 residues. CDR1 is LGHDT, CDR2 YNNKEL, per germline (reference sequence).

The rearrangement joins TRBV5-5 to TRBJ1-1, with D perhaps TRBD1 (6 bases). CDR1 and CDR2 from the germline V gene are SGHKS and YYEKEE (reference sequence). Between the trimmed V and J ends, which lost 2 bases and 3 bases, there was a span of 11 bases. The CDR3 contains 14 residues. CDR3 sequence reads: CASSLVGGDTEAFF. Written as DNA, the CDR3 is TGTGCCAGCAGCTTAGTAGGGGGTGACACTGAAGCTTTCTTT.

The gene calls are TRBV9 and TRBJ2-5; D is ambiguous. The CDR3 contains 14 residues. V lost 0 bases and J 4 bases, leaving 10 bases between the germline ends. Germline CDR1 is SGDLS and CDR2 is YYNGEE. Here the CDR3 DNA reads TGTGCCAGCAGCGTAGTGTCAGGTGCAGAGACCCAGTACTTC. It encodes CASSVVSGAETQYF.

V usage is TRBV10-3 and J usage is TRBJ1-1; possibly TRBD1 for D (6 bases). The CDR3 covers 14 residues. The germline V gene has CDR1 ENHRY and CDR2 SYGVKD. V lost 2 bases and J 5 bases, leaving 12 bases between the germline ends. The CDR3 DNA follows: TGTGCCATCAGTGAGACACGAGGGGGGACTGAAGCTTTCTTT. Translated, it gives CAISETRGGTEAFF.

CDR3 nucleotide sequence: TGTGCCAGCAGCATACGACAGGGCCCCAATCAGCCCCAGCATTTT. This sequence encodes CASSIRQGPNQPQHF. This chain joins TRBV21-1 and TRBJ1-5; whether TRBD1, the table's D call, matches the DNA was not checked. TRBV21-1 is a listed pseudogene. The CDR3 has 15 residues.

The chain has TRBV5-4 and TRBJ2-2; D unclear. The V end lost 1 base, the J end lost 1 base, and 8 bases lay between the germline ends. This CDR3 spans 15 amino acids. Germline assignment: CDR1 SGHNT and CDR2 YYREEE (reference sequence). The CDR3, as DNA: TGTGCCAGCAGCTTGACGGGCGAGAACACCGGGGAGCTGTTTTTT. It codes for CASSLTGENTGELFF.

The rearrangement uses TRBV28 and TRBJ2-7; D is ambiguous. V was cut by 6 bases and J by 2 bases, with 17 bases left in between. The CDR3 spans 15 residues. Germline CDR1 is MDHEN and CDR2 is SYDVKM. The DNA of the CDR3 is TGTGCCAGCAGAATGGACGTAAATCCCACCTACGAGCAGTACTTC. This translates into CASRMDVNPTYEQYF.

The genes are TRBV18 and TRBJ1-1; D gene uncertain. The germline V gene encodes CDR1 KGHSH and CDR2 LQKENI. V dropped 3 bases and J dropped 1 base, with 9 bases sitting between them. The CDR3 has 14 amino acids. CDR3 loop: CASSPGVQNTEAFF. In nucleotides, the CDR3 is TGTGCCAGCTCACCCGGGGTCCAGAACACTGAAGCTTTCTTT.

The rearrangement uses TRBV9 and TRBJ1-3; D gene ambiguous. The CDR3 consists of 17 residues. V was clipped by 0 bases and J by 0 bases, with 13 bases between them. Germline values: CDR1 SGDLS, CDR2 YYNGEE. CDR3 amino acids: CASSVGVSASSGNTIYF. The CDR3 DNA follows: TGTGCCAGCAGCGTAGGCGTCTCCGCATCCTCTGGAAACACCATATATTTT.

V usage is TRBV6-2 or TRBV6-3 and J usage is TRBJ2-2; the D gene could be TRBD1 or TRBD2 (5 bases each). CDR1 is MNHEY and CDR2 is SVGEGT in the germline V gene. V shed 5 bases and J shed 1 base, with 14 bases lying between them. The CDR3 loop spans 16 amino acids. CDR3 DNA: TGTGCCAGCAGTATCTCCGGGACGGTGAACACCGGGGAGCTGTTTTTT. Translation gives CASSISGTVNTGELFF.

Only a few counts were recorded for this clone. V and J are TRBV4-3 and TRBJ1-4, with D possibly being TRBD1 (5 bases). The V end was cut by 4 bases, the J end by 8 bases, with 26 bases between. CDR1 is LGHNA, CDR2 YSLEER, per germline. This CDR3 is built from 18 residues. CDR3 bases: TGCGCCAGCAGCCGCCATCCCCCGTCCCCAGGGAGGGGAGAAAAACTGTTTTTT. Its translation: CASSRHPPSPGRGEKLFF.

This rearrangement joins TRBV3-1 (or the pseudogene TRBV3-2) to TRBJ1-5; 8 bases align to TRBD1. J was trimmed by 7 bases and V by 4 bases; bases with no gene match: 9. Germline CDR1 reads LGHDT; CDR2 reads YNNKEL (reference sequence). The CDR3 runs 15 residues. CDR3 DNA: TGTGCCAGCAGCCCAGACAGGGGATGGAGCCAGCCCCAGCATTTT. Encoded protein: CASSPDRGWSQPQHF.

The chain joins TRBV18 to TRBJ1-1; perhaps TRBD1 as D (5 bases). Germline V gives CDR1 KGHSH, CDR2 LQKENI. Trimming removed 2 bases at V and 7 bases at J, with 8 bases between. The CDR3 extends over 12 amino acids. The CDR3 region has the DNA TGTGCCAGCTCACCAACAGGCCTTGAAGCTTTCTTT. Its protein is CASSPTGLEAFF. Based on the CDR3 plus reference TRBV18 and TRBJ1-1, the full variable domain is NAGVMQNPRHLVRRRGQEARLRCSPMKGHSHVYWYRQLPEEGLKFMVYLQKENIIDESGMPKERFSAEFPKEGPSILRIQQVVRGDSAAYFCASSPTGLEAFFGQGTRLTVV.

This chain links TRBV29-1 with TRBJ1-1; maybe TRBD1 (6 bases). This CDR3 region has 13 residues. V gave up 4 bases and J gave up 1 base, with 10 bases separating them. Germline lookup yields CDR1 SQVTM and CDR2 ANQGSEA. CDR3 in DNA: TGCAGCGTTGGGGGGGCAGGGAACACTGAAGCTTTCTTT. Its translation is CSVGGAGNTEAFF.